This TCR beta chain was found in a study of cytomegalovirus exposure and HLA in healthy donors. Study at large: About 85 million unique TCRs from HLA-typed donors were held in an early release of data. The study's findings and limits: 16,951 TCR beta sequences were associated with HLA alleles at 0.05 false discovery rate in a later analysis. The authors assumed roughly uniform sequencing depth across donors for presence/absence analyses.

PCR employed 60 Vbeta and 13 Jbeta primers. Measured with immunoSEQ multiplex PCR; TCRdb has only the in-frame clones, and not every one. The data contain tens of thousands of clones, roughly four fifths of them singletons. V lost 4 bases, J lost 8 bases, and 14 bases lay in between. Germline-derived CDR1 and CDR2 are SGHAT and FQNNGV. The CDR3 totals 13 residues. This clone was picked up a small number of times. Antigen unknown. Material: PBMCs. The receptor was isolated from a young man in good health and CMV-seronegative. The V call is TRBV11-2, the J call TRBJ1-2; D is possibly TRBD1 (5 bases). CDR3 nucleotides: TGTGCCAGCAGCTGGGGCAAATCAGGAGGCTACACCTTC. Protein product: CASSWGKSGGYTF.